This T cell receptor beta chain was identified during a study of cytomegalovirus exposure and HLA in healthy donors. In the case of this clone: Its matching antigen is unknown.

General study results and limits: The classifier reportedly diagnosed cytomegalovirus status with high sensitivity and specificity. There were 150 or so TCR beta chains listed as cytomegalovirus-associated. Researchers left out some V segments, among them TRBV6-2 and TRBV6-3, as indistinguishable.

Trimming took 0 bases from V and 1 from J, leaving 12 bases between them. Germline CDR1 is MNHNS and CDR2 is SASEGT. The CDR3 is 16 amino acids. Vbeta (60) and Jbeta (13) primers were used in the PCR. Clones were sequenced by immunoSEQ multiplex PCR, and TCRdb holds only the in-frame ones, with some missing. Its table records some 48,000 clones. This rearrangement joins TRBV6-1 to TRBJ1-1; D remains ambiguous. Source material: PBMCs. The receptor's source is a man aged 35 to 55 in good health and CMV-seropositive. CDR3 DNA: TGTGCCAGCAGTGAAGCCGAGCGGGTCAGGAACACTGAAGCTTTCTTT. Its translation is CASSEAERVRNTEAFF.